This T cell receptor (beta chain) is from a study of blood T cell repertoires in COVID-19. Per the study methods: Estimation of nucleated cell counts was performed using reference gene primer amplification. Clones were read by immunoSEQ multiplex PCR, and TCRdb kept only the in-frame ones, dropping some. V and J calls and clone size are given by that table; D and trimming were obtained from the DNA. The table records roughly 200,000 clones, about 76% of them present only once. Germline loops: CDR1 LGHDT, CDR2 YNNKEL (reference sequence). The CDR3 contains 15 residues. Trimming removed 4 bases from V and 0 bases from J, with 10 bases in between.

This chain links TRBV3-1 (or the pseudogene TRBV3-2) with TRBJ1-5, with D possibly being TRBD1 (6 bases). This TCR came from a woman aged 45-65 years with active or convalescent COVID-19. The material sequenced was peripheral blood. The CDR3 DNA sequence: TGTGCCAGCAGCCCCACAGGGAGTAGCAATCAGCCCCAGCATTTT. This gives the protein CASSPTGSSNQPQHF.